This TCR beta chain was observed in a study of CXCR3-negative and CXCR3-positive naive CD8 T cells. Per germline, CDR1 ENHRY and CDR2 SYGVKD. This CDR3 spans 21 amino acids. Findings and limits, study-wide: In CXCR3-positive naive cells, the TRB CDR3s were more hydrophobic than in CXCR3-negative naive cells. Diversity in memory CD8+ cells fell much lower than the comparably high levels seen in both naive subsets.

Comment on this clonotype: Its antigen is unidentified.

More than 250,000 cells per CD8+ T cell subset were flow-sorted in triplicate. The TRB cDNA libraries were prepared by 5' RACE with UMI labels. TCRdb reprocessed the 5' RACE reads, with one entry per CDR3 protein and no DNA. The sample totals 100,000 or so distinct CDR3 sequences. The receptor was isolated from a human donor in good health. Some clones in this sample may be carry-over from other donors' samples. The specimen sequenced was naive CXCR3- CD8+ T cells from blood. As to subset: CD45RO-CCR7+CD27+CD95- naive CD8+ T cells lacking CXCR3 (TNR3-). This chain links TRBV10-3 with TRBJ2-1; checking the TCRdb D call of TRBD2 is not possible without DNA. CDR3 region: CAITRTSGGPNISNSYNEQFF.